This T cell receptor beta chain is drawn from a study of cytomegalovirus exposure and HLA in healthy donors (dated by TCRdb to the late 2010s). About the full investigation: In an earlier analysis of approximately 640 of the donors, roughly 300 Gb of sequence data and some 100 million unique TCR beta sequences from 150 million to 200 million T cells were reported. Several DR-DQ haplotypes were treated as single units for association and clustering because of strong linkage in the cohort. All discovery cohort repertoires had been generated on a single sequencing platform. Across approximately 400 genotyped donors of the cohort, an average of approximately 240,000 unique TCR beta nucleotide sequences per donor were sequenced, and roughly 20% of those sequences were non-productive. To predict cytomegalovirus infection status, the study brought together high-throughput TCR immunosequencing, statistical association of individual TCRs with disease status, and machine learning. In a later genetic analysis, genome-wide SNP genotypes for about three fifths of the 666 donors were used, and that subset was treated as a discovery cohort. An earlier analysis of more than 450 of the donors used high-throughput TCR beta sequencing to judge whether each TCR beta V gene segment behaved as functional or pseudogenic. Donor age, sex, ethnicity and CMV serostatus were compiled alongside the repertoire data. The T cell repertoires of 700 or so subjects were profiled by immunosequencing and related to cytomegalovirus serostatus. Both class I and class II loci were covered by HLA typing, at four-digit resolution. The study aimed to test whether cataloging public T cell receptors could reveal signatures of past pathogen exposure. In a later analysis, previously published TCR beta repertoires from 550 to 700 donors were re-analyzed and high-resolution HLA genotyping was added so that TCR occurrence patterns could be studied. The later analysis used no new phenotypic data to find candidate immune exposures, relying instead on TCR beta sequences and their occurrence across donors. The number of donors typed differed by locus, with 629-630 for A, B, C, DRB1 and DQB1, roughly 550 for DQA1, over 600 for DPA1, and some 440 for DPB1. Along with the roughly 700-subject first cohort, a separate validation cohort of over a hundred different subjects was used. Of the approximately 400 genotyped donors, approximately 83% fell in the genetic ancestry cluster associated with self-reported Caucasian donors. Roughly 300 gigabases of sequencing data and roughly 80 million unique TCR sequences made up an early release that covered approximately 650 HLA-typed donors. The paper as a whole reports these results and caveats: In a later analysis, HLA-associated TCR beta chains showed more clonal expansion and lower generation probabilities than non-associated chains that were equally common. According to a later analysis, most CMV-associated TCR beta chains appeared to be HLA-restricted, and the HLA associations seemed to be driven largely by CMV exposure. A further reported finding was that TCR beta sequences accurately predicted the HLA-A and HLA-B alleles for most subjects in the first cohort. A cluster of highly shared sequence variants was judged likely to be a technical artifact of the sequencing pipeline. According to the authors, the approach could potentially be generalized to other disease states and immunological phenotypes. An association between a missense DCLRE1C variant and V-gene and J-gene trimming of TCR beta chains was found in a later genetic analysis and replicated in an independent cohort. When HLA alleles, especially DR and DQ, strongly co-occurred, attributing TCR associations to individual alleles was difficult. In a later analysis, some 18,000 TCR beta sequences were associated with specific HLA alleles at a false discovery rate of 0.05. The earlier analysis of approximately 560 of the donors excluded roughly 16 rarely observed V segments, including chromosome 9 orphons, because counts were too low. The classifier was reported to diagnose cytomegalovirus status with high specificity and sensitivity in both the original and validation cohorts. In a later analysis, several top co-occurrence clusters were reported to appear linked to parvovirus B19, influenza, CMV and Epstein-Barr virus. In vitro tests confirmed that a few of the cytomegalovirus-associated TCR beta chains recognize cytomegalovirus antigens. This cohort had only TCR beta chains sequenced, and the lack of alpha or paired-chain data limited which features could be detected. Roughly uniform sequencing depth across donors was assumed in presence/absence analyses, although this assumption may not hold. Correlated functional status among segregating V segments might reflect linkage disequilibrium, but an unknown experimental factor could not be ruled out. Most TCR sequences were seen in very few donors, while some public TCRs were found in many individuals. A later analysis found that TCR association rates varied across HLA loci, with DRB1 alleles showing the most associated TCRs and HLA-C alleles the fewest. HLA typing was unavailable for some donors at each locus, so association tests used only the typed subset. For the cohort, immune exposure information was limited to CMV serostatus. In an earlier analysis of some 500 of the donors, most TCR beta V segments were observed in productive rearrangements about 87% or about 30% of the time, broadly matching IMGT annotations. Some IMGT-functional V segments, including TRBV6-2 and TRBV6-3, could not be told apart with the 87-base-pair reads, so those segments were excluded. The study listed approximately 160 TCR beta chains as associated with cytomegalovirus. A later genetic analysis reported fewer N-insertions in productive TCRs among donors in an Asian-associated ancestry cluster than the roughly 700-donor mean.

Preparation of the library involved the immunoSEQ multiplex PCR assay. For the multiplex PCR, a mixture combining 60 forward primers for TCR Vbeta segments and 13 reverse primers for TCR Jbeta segments was used. The CDR3 region of rearranged TCR beta genes was amplified from genomic DNA with a multiplex PCR assay. Amplified TCR beta libraries were sequenced as 87-base-pair reads on the Illumina HiSeq System. In the authors' own workflow: A later analysis tallied approximately 87 million unique TCR beta chains across the 700 or so repertoires, and approximately 12 million of those chains were shared by two or more donors. Raw reads were error-corrected and collapsed into unique sequences with a nearest-neighbor algorithm that merged closely related sequences to remove PCR and sequencing errors. CDR3 sequences were aligned to IMGT reference sequences to assign V, D and J gene segments. For a sequence to be retained, at least a six-nucleotide match to both a V gene segment and a J gene segment was required. A rearrangement counted as productive if the CDR3 had no stop codons and remained in frame with V and J, and every other rearrangement counted as non-productive. CDR3 was defined by IMGT convention, running from the second conserved V-encoded cysteine to the conserved J-encoded phenylalanine. In an earlier analysis of more than 550 of the donors, sequences lacking an unambiguous match to a single V gene segment were excluded. An earlier analysis of several hundred of the donors called V segments functional above 56.7% productive rearrangements and segregating when the between-donor standard deviation exceeded 5%. A statistical classification framework was built for diagnosing cytomegalovirus status from the catalog of TCR beta chain sequences. In a later analysis, V and J genes were assigned by comparing TCR nucleotide sequences against IMGT/GENE-DB human TR gene sequences. Using the TCRdist pipeline, a later analysis assigned CDR3 sequences along with most-parsimonious VDJ recombination scenarios. In a later analysis, every TCR beta chain was defined by the combination of its CDR3 amino acid sequence and its V-gene family, and reads without a unique V-gene family were dropped. In a later analysis, 450 to 600 highly shared, low-generation-probability nucleotide sequences were removed to address suspected cross-contamination and a sequencing artifact. In a later analysis, a clonal expansion index for each public chain was calculated from normalized within-repertoire ranks of inferred template counts. Generation probabilities in a later analysis came from a VDJ recombination model fitted to out-of-frame rearrangements, and those results were checked against IGoR. In a later analysis, hypergeometric tests were used to score TCR-TCR, TCR-HLA and TCR-CMV co-occurrence, with a repertoire-size bias correction applied to TCR pairs. A later analysis estimated false discovery rates by permuting HLA or CMV assignments 20 times. In a later analysis, co-occurring TCRs were grouped using DBSCAN, with TCRdist sequence similarity added in when clustering inside HLA-allele-positive subsets. Repertoires with fewer than 30,000 or more than 120,000 public chains were left out of co-occurrence clustering, as were a handful of repertoires with anomalous nucleotide sharing. Not all clones reach the TCRdb copy of this immuneACCESS table, which keeps in-frame sequences only. Checked studies attribute under half of the gap to unresolved V genes and leave the rest unexplained. V, J and clone size were drawn from that table, and D and trimming were deduced from the DNA. Across this sample there are 200,000 to 250,000 clones, with about 80% seen only once. Approximately 0.5% of the sample comes from the top ten.

The cohort consisted of 600 to 700 healthy bone marrow donors. Cohort members were all nominally healthy when sampled, although unrecorded immune exposures were likely present. The donor tested CMV seronegative, placing the donor among the 350 to 400 seronegative members of the cohort. A peripheral blood sample was collected from each donor, and TCR beta sequencing was performed on peripheral blood mononuclear cells. Genomic DNA extraction from the blood cell samples was performed with the Qiagen DNeasy Blood Extraction Kit. Looking up the germline V gene yields CDR1 MDHEN and CDR2 SYDVKM. V ends up 10 bases short and J 2 bases short, with an unmatched junction base count of 7. The CDR3 runs 14 amino acids, cysteine and phenylalanine included. The entry retains the CDR3 DNA only, 42 bases that are in frame from base 1. Note on this clone: Its cognate antigen has yet to be identified. No much larger clonotype is one base removed from it; base qualities were not supplied.

The V and J genes are TRBV28 and TRBJ2-2, with 7 bases in between that match TRBD2. This TCR was recovered from a woman aged 40 to 55 in good health and CMV-seronegative. The sequenced sample consisted of PBMCs. The nucleotide sequence is given as TGTGCCACCACCCGGGGACTAAACACCGGGGAGCTGTTTTTT. This gives the protein CATTRGLNTGELFF.